The 10 T cell receptor beta chains given below trace back to one sample, sequenced in a study of blood T cell repertoires in COVID-19. Produced via immunoSEQ multiplex PCR; TCRdb's table is partial and in-frame only. The sample has some 250,000 clones, under 90% seen once; the top ten hold under 3%. Sequencing was done on a sample of peripheral blood. The origin of the receptors is a woman aged 60-70 years with active or convalescent COVID-19.

Regarding this clone: A junction end diverges from the germline sequence, so it may reflect a read error. The chain has TRBV7-7 and TRBJ1-2, with 7 bases aligning to TRBD1. The CDR3 consists of 16 residues. CDR1 SSHAT and CDR2 FNYEAQ come from the germline V gene (reference sequence). The CDR3: CASSLGDRDRVYGYTF. For the CDR3, the DNA is TGTGCTAGCAGCTTAGGGGACCGGGACAGAGTCTATGGCTACACCTTC. The full variable domain, in which reference TRBV7-7 and TRBJ1-2 provide the parts outside the CDR3, is GAGVSQSPRYKVTKRGQDVTLRCDPISSHATLYWYQQALGQGPEFLTYFNYEAQPDKSGLPSDRFSAERPEGSISTLTIQRTEQRDSAMYRCASSLGDRDRVYGYTFGSGTRLTVV.

A word on this clone: Different DNA sequences within this sample yield the same CDR3. V usage is TRBV19 and J usage is TRBJ2-1, with 9 bases that match TRBD1. There are 14 residues in the CDR3. The V segment lost 6 bases and the J segment 4 bases; nucleotides outside the gene matches: 4. Germline values: CDR1 LNHDA, CDR2 SQIVND (reference sequence). The CDR3 spells CASRPGQGYNEQFF. The CDR3 DNA sequence: TGTGCCAGTAGACCGGGACAGGGATACAATGAGCAGTTCTTC.

The gene calls are TRBV5-6 and TRBJ1-2; weak D call: TRBD1 (5 bases). CDR1 and CDR2 (germline): SGHDT, YYEEEE. The CDR3 sequence is 14 residues long. The V gene lost 6 bases and the J gene lost 1 base, with 13 bases spanning the gap. As DNA, the CDR3 is TGTGCCAGCACTCCAGGGAATAATAACTATGGCTACACCTTC. Its translation is CASTPGNNNYGYTF.

The rearrangement uses TRBV3-1 (or the pseudogene TRBV3-2) and TRBJ1-5; tentative D call: TRBD1 (5 bases). V was pared by 0 bases and J by 6 bases, with 15 bases between. CDR1 LGHDT and CDR2 YNNKEL come from the germline V gene (reference sequence). This CDR3 region has 16 residues. The CDR3 sequence is CASSQDPGGVSQPQHF. CDR3 coding DNA: TGTGCCAGCAGCCAAGATCCTGGGGGGGTTAGTCAGCCCCAGCATTTT.

The rearrangement joins TRBV7-9 to TRBJ2-2; D is ambiguous. Germline CDR1 reads SEHNR; CDR2 reads FQNEAQ (reference sequence). Trimming pared 5 bases from V and 3 bases from J, leaving 4 bases between. This CDR3 has 12 amino acids. The CDR3 nucleotides read TGTGCCAGCAGCCTTTACACCGGGGAGCTGTTTTTT. Residues: CASSLYTGELFF.

The rearrangement joins TRBV6-6 to TRBJ2-7, with D perhaps matching TRBD2 (5 bases). Germline V gives CDR1 MNHNY, CDR2 SVGAGI (reference sequence). Trimming took off 6 bases at V and 1 base at J, with 13 bases between the two ends. The CDR3 sequence is 14 residues long. CDR3 protein: CASSPGVVSYEQYF. The CDR3 DNA sequence: TGTGCCAGCAGCCCCGGGGTAGTTTCCTACGAGCAGTACTTC.

The chain couples TRBV9 to TRBJ2-5, with 9 nucleotides matching TRBD2. With V trimmed by 1 base and J by 5 bases, 12 bases remained unmatched. Germline V gene sequence: CDR1 SGDLS, CDR2 YYNGEE. CDR3 length: 17 residues. CDR3 residues: CASSVWLAGLNGETQYF. In nucleotides, the CDR3 is TGTGCCAGCAGCGTATGGCTAGCGGGGTTAAACGGGGAGACCCAGTACTTC. Full variable domain (rest looked up from reference TRBV9 and TRBJ2-5): DSGVTQTPKHLITATGQRVTLRCSPRSGDLSVYWYQQSLDQGLQFLIQYYNGEERAKGNILERFSAQQFPDLHSELNLSSLELGDSALYFCASSVWLAGLNGETQYFGPGTRLLVL.

A single count supports this clone. The rearrangement uses TRBV10-1 and TRBJ1-4; D remains ambiguous. The length of the CDR3 is 14 residues. The germline V gene encodes CDR1 WNHNN and CDR2 SYGVQD (reference sequence). V was cut by 5 bases and J by 4 bases, with 11 bases left in between. CDR3 amino acids: CASSPLQINEKLFF. The CDR3 bases are TGCGCCAGCAGTCCCCTACAGATTAATGAAAAACTGTTTTTT.

The CDR3 is CASMGGYYGYTF. The CDR3 DNA sequence: TGTGCCAGTATGGGGGGGTACTATGGCTACACCTTC. The rearrangement joins TRBV19 to TRBJ1-2; TRBD1 is a possible D gene (5 bases). Between the trimmed V and J ends, which lost 7 bases and 3 bases, there was a span of 9 bases. The germline CDR1 and CDR2 sequences are LNHDA and SQIVND (reference sequence). The CDR3 extends over 12 amino acids.

The chain is built from TRBV10-3 and TRBJ1-6; D gene uncertain. V was pared by 4 bases and J by 0 bases, with 16 bases between. This CDR3 is built from 18 residues. Germline CDR1 reads ENHRY; CDR2 reads SYGVKD. The CDR3 DNA follows: TGTGCCATCAGTGGGGCGCAGGTGCCCAGCTCCTATAATTCACCCCTCCACTTT. Translated: CAISGAQVPSSYNSPLHF.